This T cell receptor beta chain came from a study of blood T cell repertoires in COVID-19. Overall study context: COVID-19 samples, acute and convalescent, were from the United States, Italy and Spain. The cDNA or gDNA used as material had been derived from T cells, B-cell-depleted T cells, or PBMCs.

This clone was counted a single time. Authors' methods: Reference gene primer amplification gave nucleated cell count estimates. Data came from immunoSEQ multiplex PCR; TCRdb stores just in-frame clones and leaves some out. That table gives V, J and clone size, and the DNA gave D and trimming. Seen here are some 75,000 clones, approximately 90% observed once, and the top ten hold 0.5% to 0.7%. Germline CDR1 reads LNHDA; CDR2 reads SQIVND (reference sequence). The CDR3 spans 13 residues. V was clipped by 7 bases and J by 3 bases, with 12 bases between them. Sequencing was performed on peripheral blood. This receptor was obtained from a man aged 55 to 69 with acute or convalescent COVID-19. This chain connects TRBV19 to TRBJ1-1; maybe TRBD1 (6 bases). CDR3 nucleotides: TGTGCCAGTAAGGGAGGGGGGGACACTGAAGCTTTCTTT. It translates to CASKGGGDTEAFF.